Following are 14 T cell receptor beta chains from one sample sequenced in a study of identical twins. TCRdb processed the 5' RACE reads anew with MiXCR; each CDR3 protein has one entry. This sample has a few hundred thousand distinct CDR3 sequences, with around a sixth found just once. Sequencing input: naive T cells sorted from blood. These receptors all stem from a man aged 50 to 59 in good health.

Note on this clonotype: One base away lies a much larger clone, so this may be a sequencing read error. The chain couples TRBV9 to TRBJ2-5; 8 nucleotides align to TRBD2. Per germline, CDR1 SGDLS and CDR2 YYNGEE. The CDR3 has 16 amino acids. V lost 4 bases to trimming and J lost 3 bases; unmatched junction nucleotides: 11. CDR3 sequence reads: CASSLEAGAWEETQYF. CDR3 sequence (DNA): TGTGCCAGCAGCTTAGAAGCGGGAGCATGGGAAGAGACCCAGTACTTC.

In its sample, this clonotype was seen many times. The V gene is TRBV12-3 or TRBV12-4, the J gene TRBJ2-1; D is perhaps TRBD2 (5 bases). The CDR3 extends over 16 amino acids. V lost 5 bases and J lost 7, with 21 bases in between. The CDR3 region is CASSLRNGLAENEQFF. The CDR3 DNA sequence: TGTGCCAGCAGTCTCCGAAATGGGCTAGCTGAGAATGAGCAGTTCTTC.

The chain recombines TRBV6-1 with TRBJ2-7, with TRBD1 identical over 7 bases. The CDR3 totals 13 residues. Germline values: CDR1 MNHNS, CDR2 SASEGT. V was pared by 8 bases and J by 2 bases, with 6 bases of the junction left unmatched. The CDR3: CASSQGETYEQYF. The CDR3 DNA sequence: TGTGCCAGCTCCCAGGGGGAAACCTACGAGCAGTACTTC.

This clonotype appeared a few times. The J gene is TRBJ1-5, the V gene TRBV5-1; D uncertain. Deletions cut 2 bases from V and 10 bases from J, with 13 bases between. Germline CDR1 reads SGHRS; CDR2 reads YFSETQ. The CDR3 runs 13 residues. The CDR3 sequence is CASSFNGEPPQHF. In DNA form, the CDR3 reads TGCGCCAGCAGCTTCAACGGTGAGCCACCCCAGCATTTT. Variable domain in full (rest from reference TRBV5-1 and TRBJ1-5): KAGVTQTPRYLIKTRGQQVTLSCSPISGHRSVSWYQQTPGQGLQFLFEYFSETQRNKGNFPGRFSGRQFSNSRSEMNVSTLELGDSALYLCASSFNGEPPQHFGDGTRLSIL.

V gene TRBV27 combines with J gene TRBJ2-5; D unresolved. CDR1 is MNHEY and CDR2 is SMNVEV in the germline V gene (reference sequence). The V end was cut by 5 bases, the J end by 4 bases, with 11 bases between. The CDR3 spans 13 residues. The CDR3 region is CASSPVSRETQYF. The CDR3 DNA reads as TGTGCCAGCAGTCCCGTAAGCAGAGAGACCCAGTACTTC.

The V gene is TRBV7-8, the J gene TRBJ2-1; possible D gene TRBD2, 5 bases. Germline CDR1 is SGHVS and CDR2 is FQNEAQ. Trimming pared 1 base from V and 10 bases from J, leaving 11 bases between. CDR3 length: 13 amino acids. The CDR3 loop is CASSLGLAREQFF. For the CDR3, the DNA is TGTGCCAGCAGCTTAGGGCTAGCACGCGAGCAGTTCTTC.

CDR3 loop: CASSPTRVGYEQFF. CDR3 DNA sequence: TGTGCCAGCAGCCCGACTAGGGTTGGGTATGAGCAGTTCTTC. The chain joins TRBV6-1 to TRBJ2-1; D is perhaps TRBD2 (6 bases). V was trimmed by 6 bases and J by 8 bases, leaving 17 bases between them. The CDR3 spans 14 residues. Per the germline V gene, CDR1 is MNHNS and CDR2 is SASEGT.

The chain has TRBV5-1 and TRBJ2-2; a weak D match, TRBD1 (5 bases). The CDR3 length is 13 residues. The V gene lost 4 bases and the J gene lost 4 bases, with 8 bases spanning the gap. Germline CDR1 reads SGHRS; CDR2 reads YFSETQ. In nucleotides, the CDR3 is TGCGCCAGCAGCGCAACAGGCACCGGGGAGCTGTTTTTT. This encodes CASSATGTGELFF.

The chain carries TRBV6-2 or TRBV6-3 and TRBJ2-7; 9 bases are shared with TRBD1. This CDR3 is 14 amino acids long. Germline assignment: CDR1 MNHEY and CDR2 SVGEGT. V lost 6 bases and J lost 6; bases outside the gene matches: 9. The CDR3 DNA follows: TGTGCCAGCAGCGAGACCGGGACAGGGCTCGAGCAGTACTTC. It specifies CASSETGTGLEQYF.

This clonotype showed up just a few times. The chain has TRBV11-2 and TRBJ2-5, with D maybe TRBD1 (5 bases). Trimming shortened V by 4 bases and J by 5 bases, and 11 bases separated the two germline ends. This CDR3 has 13 residues. Germline V gene sequence: CDR1 SGHAT, CDR2 FQNNGV. DNA for the CDR3: TGTGCCAGCAGCTCCCAGGGATCGGAGACCCAGTACTTC. It encodes CASSSQGSETQYF.

This clonotype appeared a few times. This chain links TRBV5-6 with TRBJ1-1; TRBD1 might be the D (6 bases). Germline V gene data show CDR1 as SGHDT and CDR2 as YYEEEE. Trimming removed 2 bases at V and 1 base at J, with 15 bases between. This CDR3 has 16 residues. CDR3 region: CASSLWGRQPNTEAFF. DNA of the CDR3: TGTGCCAGCAGCTTATGGGGGCGGCAACCGAACACTGAAGCTTTCTTT. Supplemented by reference TRBV5-6 and TRBJ1-1, the full variable domain reads DAGVTQSPTHLIKTRGQQVTLRCSPKSGHDTVSWYQQALGQGPQFIFQYYEEEERQRGNFPDRFSGHQFPNYSSELNVNALLLGDSALYLCASSLWGRQPNTEAFFGQGTRLTVV.

Regarding this clonotype: This sequence may be a read error, since a much larger clone differs from it by one base. The chain links TRBV5-7 to TRBJ2-3; D is unresolved. TRBV5-7 is assigned to the ORF class and has an uncertain function. The CDR3 extends over 14 amino acids. Trimming left V 2 bases short and J 6 bases short, with 13 bases between. This CDR3 is CASSFDTSRDTQYF. CDR3 coding DNA: TGTGCCAGCAGCTTCGATACCTCGCGGGATACGCAGTATTTT.

This rearrangement joins TRBV12-3 or TRBV12-4 to TRBJ1-5; possible D gene TRBD1, 6 bases. The CDR3 has 13 amino acids. The germline V and J ends were trimmed by 5 bases and 7 bases, with 12 bases remaining between them. The CDR3 loop reads CASSGQMRQPQHF. In DNA, the CDR3 is TGTGCCAGCAGTGGACAGATGAGGCAGCCCCAGCATTTT.

The chain joins TRBV6-5 to TRBJ1-2; D might be TRBD1 (5 bases). Per the germline V gene, CDR1 is MNHEY and CDR2 is SVGAGI. CDR3 length: 14 amino acids. Trimming removed 0 bases from V and 8 bases from J, with 13 bases in between. The CDR3 DNA is TGTGCCAGCAGTTACTCGATGGGGGTTGACGGCTACACCTTC. It codes for CASSYSMGVDGYTF.